This T cell receptor (beta chain) was retrieved from a study of tumor and adjacent non-tumor tissue in lung cancer. The library came from three nested PCR rounds adapted from ARM-PCR protocols. MiXCR was run by TCRdb on the multiplex PCR reads, yielding one entry per CDR3 protein. Seen here are about 200,000 distinct CDR3 sequences, around 70% observed once, and the top ten hold under 30%. This sample's RNA came from whole unsorted tissue. Germline V gene data show CDR1 as DFQATT and CDR2 as SNEGSKA (reference sequence). CDR3 length equals 17 residues. To note about this clonotype: At one of its ends the junction is not consistent with the germline gene, which may arise from a read error.

The chain recombines TRBV20-1 with TRBJ2-4; the match to TRBD1 covers 9 bases. The receptor was derived from a man in his 60s with non-small cell lung cancer. Material for sequencing was lung tumor tissue. CDR3 nucleotides: TGCAGTGCTAGCCCCGCGACAGGGGACAGGGTCAAAAACTTTCAGTACTTC. Its translation is CSASPATGDRVKNFQYF.